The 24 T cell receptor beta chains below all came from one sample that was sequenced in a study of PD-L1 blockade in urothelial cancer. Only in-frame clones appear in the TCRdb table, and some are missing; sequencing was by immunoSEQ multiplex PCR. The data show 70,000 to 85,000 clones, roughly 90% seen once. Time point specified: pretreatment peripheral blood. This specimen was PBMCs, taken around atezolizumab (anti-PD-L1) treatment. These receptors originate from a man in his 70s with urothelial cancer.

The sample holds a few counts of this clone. Written as DNA, the CDR3 is TGTGCCACCGGGACTAGTCCCTACGAGCAGTACTTC. This sequence encodes CATGTSPYEQYF. This chain uses TRBV15 with TRBJ2-7; 8 nucleotides line up with TRBD2. From germline, CDR1 is LNHNV and CDR2 YYDKDF (reference sequence). The CDR3 is 12 amino acids. With V trimmed by 8 bases and J by 2 bases, 2 bases remained unmatched.

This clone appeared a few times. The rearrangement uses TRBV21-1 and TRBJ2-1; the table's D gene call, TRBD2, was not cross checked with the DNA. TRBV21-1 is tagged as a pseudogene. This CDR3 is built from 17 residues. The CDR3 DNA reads TGTGCCAGCAGCACGAATACCCTTGGGAGCTCCTACAATGAGCAGTTCTTC. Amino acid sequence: CASSTNTLGSSYNEQFF.

The CDR3 bases are TGTGCCAGTAGTGCCCTAGACAGGGGCCATCAGCCCCAGCATTTT. As protein: CASSALDRGHQPQHF. The rearrangement uses TRBV19 and TRBJ1-5; 8 positions match TRBD1. This CDR3 is 15 amino acids long. CDR1 is LNHDA and CDR2 is SQIVND in the germline V gene (reference sequence). The V segment lost 5 bases and the J segment 5 bases; nucleotides outside the gene matches: 8. The full variable domain, its missing parts supplied by reference TRBV19 and TRBJ1-5, is DGGITQSPKYLFRKEGQNVTLSCEQNLNHDAMYWYRQDPGQGLRLIYYSQIVNDFQKGDIAEGYSVSREKKESFPLTVTSAQKNPTAFYLCASSALDRGHQPQHFGDGTRLSIL.

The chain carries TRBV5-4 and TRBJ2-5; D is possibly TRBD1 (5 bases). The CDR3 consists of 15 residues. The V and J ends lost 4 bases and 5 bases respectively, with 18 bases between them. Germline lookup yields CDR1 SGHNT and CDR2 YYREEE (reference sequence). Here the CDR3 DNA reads TGTGCCAGCAGCAGGGGAAATAGTTTAGAGGAGACCCAGTACTTC. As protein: CASSRGNSLEETQYF.

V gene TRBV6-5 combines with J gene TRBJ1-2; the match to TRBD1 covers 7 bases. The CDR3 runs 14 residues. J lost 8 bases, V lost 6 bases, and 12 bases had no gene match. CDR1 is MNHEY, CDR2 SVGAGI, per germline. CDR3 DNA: TGTGCCAGCAGCCCCTTTGCAGGGGGTAGAGGCTACACCTTC. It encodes CASSPFAGGRGYTF.

CDR3 nucleotide sequence: TGTGCCAGCAGTTTTAGGGGGAGAGCAGATACGCAGTATTTT. Its protein is CASSFRGRADTQYF. V and J are TRBV6-5 and TRBJ2-3; D may be TRBD1 (6 bases). Deletions cut 4 bases from V and 4 bases from J, with 12 bases between. The CDR3 is made up of 14 amino acids. The germline gives CDR1 MNHEY, CDR2 SVGAGI.

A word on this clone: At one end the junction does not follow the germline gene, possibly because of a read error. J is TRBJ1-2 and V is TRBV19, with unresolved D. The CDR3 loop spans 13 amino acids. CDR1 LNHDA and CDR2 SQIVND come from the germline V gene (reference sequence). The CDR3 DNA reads TGTGCCAGTAGTGTTGACGGAGTCTATGCCTACACCTTC. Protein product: CASSVDGVYAYTF.

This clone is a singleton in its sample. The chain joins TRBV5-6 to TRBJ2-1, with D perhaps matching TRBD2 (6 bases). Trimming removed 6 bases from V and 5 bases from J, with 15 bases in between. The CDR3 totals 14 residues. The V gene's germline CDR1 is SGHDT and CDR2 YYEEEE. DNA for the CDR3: TGTGCCAGCACCCCGAGCGGGCCCAACAATGAGCAGTTCTTC. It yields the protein CASTPSGPNNEQFF.

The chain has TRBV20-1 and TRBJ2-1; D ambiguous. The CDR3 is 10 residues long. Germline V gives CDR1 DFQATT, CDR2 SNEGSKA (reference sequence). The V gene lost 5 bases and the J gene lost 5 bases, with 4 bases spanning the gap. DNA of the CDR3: TGCAGTGCTTCAGACAATGAGCAGTTCTTC. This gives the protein CSASDNEQFF.

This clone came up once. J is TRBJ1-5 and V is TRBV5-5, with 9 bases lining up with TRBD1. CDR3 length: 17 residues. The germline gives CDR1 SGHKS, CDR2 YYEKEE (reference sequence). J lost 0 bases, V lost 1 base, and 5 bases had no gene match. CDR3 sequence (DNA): TGTGCCAGCAGCTTGACAGGGGGCCCGTATAGCAATCAGCCCCAGCATTTT. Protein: CASSLTGGPYSNQPQHF. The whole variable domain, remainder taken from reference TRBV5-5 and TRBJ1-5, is DAGVTQSPTHLIKTRGQQVTLRCSPISGHKSVSWYQQVLGQGPQFIFQYYEKEERGRGNFPDRFSARQFPNYSSELNVNALLLGDSALYLCASSLTGGPYSNQPQHFGDGTRLSIL.

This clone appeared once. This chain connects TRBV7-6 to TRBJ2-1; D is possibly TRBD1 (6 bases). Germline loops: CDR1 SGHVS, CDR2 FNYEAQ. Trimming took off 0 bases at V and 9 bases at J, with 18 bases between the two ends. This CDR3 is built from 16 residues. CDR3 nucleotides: TGTGCCAGCAGCTTAGCGCCTAGTCAGGGGATTGGTGAGCAGTTCTTC. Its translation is CASSLAPSQGIGEQFF.

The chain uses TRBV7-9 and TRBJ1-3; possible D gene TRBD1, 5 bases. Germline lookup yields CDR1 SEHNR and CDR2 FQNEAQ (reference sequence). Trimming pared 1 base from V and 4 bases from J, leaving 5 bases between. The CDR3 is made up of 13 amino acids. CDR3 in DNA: TGTGCCAGCAGCTTAGGACAGGGAAACACCATATATTTT. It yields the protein CASSLGQGNTIYF.

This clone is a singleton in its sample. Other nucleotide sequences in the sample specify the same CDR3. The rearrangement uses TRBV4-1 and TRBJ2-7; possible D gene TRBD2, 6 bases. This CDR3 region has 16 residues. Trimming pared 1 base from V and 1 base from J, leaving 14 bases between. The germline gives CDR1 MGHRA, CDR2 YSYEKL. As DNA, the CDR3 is TGCGCCAGCAGCCAAGCCCATCTAGCGACATCCTACGAGCAGTACTTC. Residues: CASSQAHLATSYEQYF.

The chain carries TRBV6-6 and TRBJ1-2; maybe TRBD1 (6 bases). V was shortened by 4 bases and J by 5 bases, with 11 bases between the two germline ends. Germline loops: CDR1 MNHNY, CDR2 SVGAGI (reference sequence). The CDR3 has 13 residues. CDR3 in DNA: TGTGCCAGCAGTTCCCGACAGGATTATGGCTACACCTTC. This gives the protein CASSSRQDYGYTF.

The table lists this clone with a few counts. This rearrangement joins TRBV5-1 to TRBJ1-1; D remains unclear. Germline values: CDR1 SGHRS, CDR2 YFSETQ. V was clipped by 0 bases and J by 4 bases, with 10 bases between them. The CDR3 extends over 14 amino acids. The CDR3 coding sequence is TGCGCCAGCAGCTTGGATGGTCAGGTCACTGAAGCTTTCTTT. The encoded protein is CASSLDGQVTEAFF.

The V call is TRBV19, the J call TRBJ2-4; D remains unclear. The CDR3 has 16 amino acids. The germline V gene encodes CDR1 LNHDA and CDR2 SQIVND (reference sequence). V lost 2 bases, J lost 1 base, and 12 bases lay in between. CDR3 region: CASSITVLSAKNIQYF. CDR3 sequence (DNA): TGTGCCAGTAGTATAACAGTACTTTCGGCCAAAAACATTCAGTACTTC.

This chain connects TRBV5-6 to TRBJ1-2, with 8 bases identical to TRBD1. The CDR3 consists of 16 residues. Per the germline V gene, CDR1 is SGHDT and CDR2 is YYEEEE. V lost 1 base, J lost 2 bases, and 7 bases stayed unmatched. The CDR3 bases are TGTGCCAGCAGCTTGTCTGGGACAGGAGCCAACTATGGCTACACCTTC. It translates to CASSLSGTGANYGYTF. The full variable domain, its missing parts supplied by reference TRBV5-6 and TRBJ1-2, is DAGVTQSPTHLIKTRGQQVTLRCSPKSGHDTVSWYQQALGQGPQFIFQYYEEEERQRGNFPDRFSGHQFPNYSSELNVNALLLGDSALYLCASSLSGTGANYGYTFGSGTRLTVV.

The CDR3 region is CASSSRLGETQYF. The CDR3 nucleotides are TGTGCCAGCAGCTCTCGACTTGGAGAGACCCAGTACTTC. This chain connects TRBV9 to TRBJ2-5; D unresolved. Germline V gene lookup returns CDR1 SGDLS and CDR2 YYNGEE. Trimming stripped 4 bases from V and 4 bases from J, with 11 bases between. The CDR3 runs 13 residues.

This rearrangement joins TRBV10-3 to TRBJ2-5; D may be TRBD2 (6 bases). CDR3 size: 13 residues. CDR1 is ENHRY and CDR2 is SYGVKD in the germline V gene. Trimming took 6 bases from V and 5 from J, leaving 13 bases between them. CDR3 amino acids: CAIRDYLRETQYF. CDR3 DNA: TGTGCCATCAGGGACTACCTTCGGGAGACCCAGTACTTC.

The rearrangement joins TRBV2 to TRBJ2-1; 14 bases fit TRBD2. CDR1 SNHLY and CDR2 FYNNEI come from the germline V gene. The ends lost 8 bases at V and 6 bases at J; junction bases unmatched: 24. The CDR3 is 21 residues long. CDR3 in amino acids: CASFWDRVWTSGRQGFNEQFF. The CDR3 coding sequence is TGTGCCAGCTTCTGGGACAGGGTATGGACTAGCGGGAGGCAGGGGTTCAATGAGCAGTTCTTC.

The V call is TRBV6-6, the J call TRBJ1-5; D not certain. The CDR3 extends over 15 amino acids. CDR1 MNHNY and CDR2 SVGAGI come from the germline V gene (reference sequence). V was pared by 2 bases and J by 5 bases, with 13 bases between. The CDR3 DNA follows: TGTGCCAGCAGTTACAGGACTTTTAAGGATCAGCCCCAGCATTTT. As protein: CASSYRTFKDQPQHF.

CDR3 sequence reads: CASSDVRSSYNEQFF. The CDR3 nucleotides are TGTGCCAGCAGTGATGTCAGAAGCTCCTACAATGAGCAGTTCTTC. The V call is TRBV6-1, the J call TRBJ2-1; D is unclear. The CDR3 is made up of 15 amino acids. Between the trimmed V and J ends, which lost 3 bases and 0 bases, there was a span of 9 bases. The V gene's germline CDR1 is MNHNS and CDR2 SASEGT.

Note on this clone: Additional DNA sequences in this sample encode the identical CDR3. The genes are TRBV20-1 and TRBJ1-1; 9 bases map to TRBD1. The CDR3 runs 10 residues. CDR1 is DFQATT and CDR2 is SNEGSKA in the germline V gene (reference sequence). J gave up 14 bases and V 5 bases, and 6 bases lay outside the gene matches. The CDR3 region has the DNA TGCAGTGCTTTGGACAGGGGAGCCTTCTTT. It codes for CSALDRGAFF.

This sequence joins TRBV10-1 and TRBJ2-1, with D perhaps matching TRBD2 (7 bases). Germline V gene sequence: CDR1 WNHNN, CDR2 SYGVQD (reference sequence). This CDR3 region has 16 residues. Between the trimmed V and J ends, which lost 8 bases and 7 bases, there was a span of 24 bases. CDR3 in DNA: TGCGCCAGCCGTTTGGGGGGGCCGACATTTAGGAATGAGCAGTTCTTC. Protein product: CASRLGGPTFRNEQFF.